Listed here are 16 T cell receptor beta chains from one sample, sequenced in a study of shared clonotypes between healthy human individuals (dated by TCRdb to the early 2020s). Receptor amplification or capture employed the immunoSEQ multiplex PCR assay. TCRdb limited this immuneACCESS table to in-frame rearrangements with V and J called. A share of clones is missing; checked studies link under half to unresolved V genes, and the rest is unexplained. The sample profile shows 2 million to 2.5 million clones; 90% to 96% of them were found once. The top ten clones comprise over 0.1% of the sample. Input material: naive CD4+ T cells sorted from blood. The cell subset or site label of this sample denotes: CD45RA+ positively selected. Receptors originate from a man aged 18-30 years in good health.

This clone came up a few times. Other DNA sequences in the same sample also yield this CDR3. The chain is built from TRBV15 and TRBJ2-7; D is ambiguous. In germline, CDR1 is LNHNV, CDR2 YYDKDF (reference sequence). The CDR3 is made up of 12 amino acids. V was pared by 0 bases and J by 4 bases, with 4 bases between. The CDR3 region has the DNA TGTGCCACCAGCAGAGATCGATACGAGCAGTACTTC. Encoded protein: CATSRDRYEQYF.

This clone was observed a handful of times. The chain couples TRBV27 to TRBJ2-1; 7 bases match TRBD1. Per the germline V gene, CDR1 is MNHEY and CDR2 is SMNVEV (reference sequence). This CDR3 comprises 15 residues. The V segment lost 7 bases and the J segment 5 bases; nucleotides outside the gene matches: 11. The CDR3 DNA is TGTGCCAGCACCGGGACAGTGACTCCCAACAATGAGCAGTTCTTC. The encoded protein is CASTGTVTPNNEQFF.

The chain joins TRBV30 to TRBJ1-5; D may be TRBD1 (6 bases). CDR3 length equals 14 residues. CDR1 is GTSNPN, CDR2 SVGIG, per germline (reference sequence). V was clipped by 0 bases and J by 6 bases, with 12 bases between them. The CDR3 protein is CAWSVRGAVQPQHF. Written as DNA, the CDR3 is TGTGCCTGGAGTGTACGGGGGGCAGTTCAGCCCCAGCATTTT. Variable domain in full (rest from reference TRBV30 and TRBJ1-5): SQTIHQWPATLVQPVGSPLSLECTVEGTSNPNLYWYRQAAGRGLQLLFYSVGIGQISSEVPQNLSASRPQDRQFILSSKKLLLSDSGFYLCAWSVRGAVQPQHFGDGTRLSIL.

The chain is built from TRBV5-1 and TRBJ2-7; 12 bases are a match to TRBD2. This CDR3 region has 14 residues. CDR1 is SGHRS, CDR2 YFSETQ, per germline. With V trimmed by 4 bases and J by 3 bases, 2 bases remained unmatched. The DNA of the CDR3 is TGCGCCAGCAGCACTAGCGGGGGGAACTACGAGCAGTACTTC. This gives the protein CASSTSGGNYEQYF.

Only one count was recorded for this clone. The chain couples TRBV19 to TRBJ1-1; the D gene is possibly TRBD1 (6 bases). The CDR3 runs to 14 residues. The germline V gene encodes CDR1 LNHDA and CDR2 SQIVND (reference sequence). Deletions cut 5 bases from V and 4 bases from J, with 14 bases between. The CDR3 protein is CASSQTGSGTEAFF. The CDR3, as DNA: TGTGCCAGTAGTCAAACAGGGTCAGGCACTGAAGCTTTCTTT.

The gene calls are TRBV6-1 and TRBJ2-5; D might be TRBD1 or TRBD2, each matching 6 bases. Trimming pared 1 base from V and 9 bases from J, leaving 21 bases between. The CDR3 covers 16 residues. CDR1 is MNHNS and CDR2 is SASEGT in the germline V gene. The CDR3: CASSEGPLGGWGSQYF. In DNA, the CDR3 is TGTGCCAGCAGTGAAGGCCCGCTAGGGGGGTGGGGATCCCAGTACTTC.

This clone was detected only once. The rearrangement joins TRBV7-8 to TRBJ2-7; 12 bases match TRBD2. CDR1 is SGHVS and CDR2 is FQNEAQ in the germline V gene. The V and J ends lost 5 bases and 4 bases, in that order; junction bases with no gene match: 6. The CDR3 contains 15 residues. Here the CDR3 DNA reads TGTGCCAGCAGCAAGACTAGCGGGGGAGGTTACGAGCAGTACTTC. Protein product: CASSKTSGGGYEQYF.

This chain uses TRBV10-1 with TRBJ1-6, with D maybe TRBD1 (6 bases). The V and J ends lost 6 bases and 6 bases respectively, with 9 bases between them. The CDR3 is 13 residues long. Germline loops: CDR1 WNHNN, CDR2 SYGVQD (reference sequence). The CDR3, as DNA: TGCGCCAGCAGGGACAGCTTTAATTCACCCCTCCACTTT. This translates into CASRDSFNSPLHF.

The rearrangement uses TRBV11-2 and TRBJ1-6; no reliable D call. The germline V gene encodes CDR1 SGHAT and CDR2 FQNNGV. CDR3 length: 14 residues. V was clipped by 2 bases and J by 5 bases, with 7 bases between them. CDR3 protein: CASSLSHDNSPLHF. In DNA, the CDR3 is TGTGCCAGCAGCTTATCCCACGATAATTCACCCCTCCACTTT.

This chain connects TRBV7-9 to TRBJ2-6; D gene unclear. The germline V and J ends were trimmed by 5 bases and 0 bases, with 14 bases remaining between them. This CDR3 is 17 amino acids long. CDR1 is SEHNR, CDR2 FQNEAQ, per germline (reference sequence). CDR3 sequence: CASSPPPVSSGANVLTF. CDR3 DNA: TGTGCCAGCAGCCCCCCCCCTGTAAGCTCTGGGGCCAACGTCCTGACTTTC.

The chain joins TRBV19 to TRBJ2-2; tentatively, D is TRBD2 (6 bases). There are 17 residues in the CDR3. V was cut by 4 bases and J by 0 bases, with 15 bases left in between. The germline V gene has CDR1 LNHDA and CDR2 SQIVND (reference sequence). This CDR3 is CASSTLPGASNTGELFF. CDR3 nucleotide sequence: TGTGCCAGTAGTACCCTTCCGGGAGCTTCGAACACCGGGGAGCTGTTTTTT.

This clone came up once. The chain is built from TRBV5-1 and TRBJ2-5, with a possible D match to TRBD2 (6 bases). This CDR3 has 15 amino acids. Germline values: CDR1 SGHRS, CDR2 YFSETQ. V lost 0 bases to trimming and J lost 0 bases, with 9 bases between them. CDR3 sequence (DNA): TGCGCCAGCAGCTTGGGCGTAGCGGACCAAGAGACCCAGTACTTC. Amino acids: CASSLGVADQETQYF.

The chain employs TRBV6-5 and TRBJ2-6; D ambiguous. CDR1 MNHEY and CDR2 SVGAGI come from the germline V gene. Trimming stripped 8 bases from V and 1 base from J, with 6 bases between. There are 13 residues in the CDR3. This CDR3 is CASLKSGANVLTF. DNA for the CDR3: TGTGCCAGCCTAAAGTCTGGGGCCAACGTCCTGACTTTC.

CDR3 residues: CASRIGHEWDGYTF. DNA of the CDR3: TGTGCCAGCAGAATTGGACACGAATGGGATGGCTACACCTTC. The chain carries TRBV7-9 and TRBJ1-2; D perhaps matches TRBD1 (5 bases). The CDR3 is 14 residues long. With 6 bases removed from V and 6 bases from J, the gap between germline ends came to 17 bases. The germline gives CDR1 SEHNR, CDR2 FQNEAQ (reference sequence).

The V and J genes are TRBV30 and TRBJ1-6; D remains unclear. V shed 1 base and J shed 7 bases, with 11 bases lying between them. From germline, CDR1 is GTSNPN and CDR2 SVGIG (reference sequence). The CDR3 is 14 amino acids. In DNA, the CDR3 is TGTGCCTGGAGTGATCGCCCTTTGAATTCACCCCTCCACTTT. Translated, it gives CAWSDRPLNSPLHF. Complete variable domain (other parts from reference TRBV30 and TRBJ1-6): SQTIHQWPATLVQPVGSPLSLECTVEGTSNPNLYWYRQAAGRGLQLLFYSVGIGQISSEVPQNLSASRPQDRQFILSSKKLLLSDSGFYLCAWSDRPLNSPLHFGNGTRLTVT.

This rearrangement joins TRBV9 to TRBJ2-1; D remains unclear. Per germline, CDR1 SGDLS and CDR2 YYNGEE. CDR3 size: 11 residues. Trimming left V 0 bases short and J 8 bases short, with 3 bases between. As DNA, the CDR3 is TGTGCCAGCAGCGTAGAATATGAGCAGTTCTTC. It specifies CASSVEYEQFF.